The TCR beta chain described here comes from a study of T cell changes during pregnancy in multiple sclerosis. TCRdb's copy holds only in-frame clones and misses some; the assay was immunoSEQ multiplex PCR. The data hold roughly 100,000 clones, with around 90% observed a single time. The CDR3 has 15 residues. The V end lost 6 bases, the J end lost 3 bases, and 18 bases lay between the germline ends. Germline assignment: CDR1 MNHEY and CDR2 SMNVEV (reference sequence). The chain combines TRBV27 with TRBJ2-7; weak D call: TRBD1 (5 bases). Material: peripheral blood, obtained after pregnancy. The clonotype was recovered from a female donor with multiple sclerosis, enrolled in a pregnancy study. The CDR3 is CASSRPRAGNYEQYF. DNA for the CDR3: TGTGCCAGCAGCCGACCCCGGGCAGGGAACTACGAGCAGTACTTC.